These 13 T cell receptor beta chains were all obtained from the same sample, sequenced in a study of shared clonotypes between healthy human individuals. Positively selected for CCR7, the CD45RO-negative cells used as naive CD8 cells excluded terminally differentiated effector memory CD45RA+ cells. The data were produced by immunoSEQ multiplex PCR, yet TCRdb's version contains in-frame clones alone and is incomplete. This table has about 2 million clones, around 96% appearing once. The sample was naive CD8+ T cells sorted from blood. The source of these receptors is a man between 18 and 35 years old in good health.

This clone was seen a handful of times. The CDR3 region has the DNA TGCAGCGCCATGGGACAGAACACTGAAGCTTTCTTT. It yields the protein CSAMGQNTEAFF. V and J are TRBV29-1 and TRBJ1-1; a weak D match, TRBD1 (6 bases). Per the germline V gene, CDR1 is SQVTM and CDR2 is ANQGSEA. This CDR3 contains 12 residues. V lost 7 bases, J lost 1 base, and 10 bases lay in between.

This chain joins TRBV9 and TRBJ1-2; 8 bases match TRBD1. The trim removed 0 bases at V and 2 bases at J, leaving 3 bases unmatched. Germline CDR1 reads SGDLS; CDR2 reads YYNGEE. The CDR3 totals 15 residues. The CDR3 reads CASSVARTGNYGYTF. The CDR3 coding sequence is TGTGCCAGCAGCGTAGCCCGGACAGGGAACTATGGCTACACCTTC.

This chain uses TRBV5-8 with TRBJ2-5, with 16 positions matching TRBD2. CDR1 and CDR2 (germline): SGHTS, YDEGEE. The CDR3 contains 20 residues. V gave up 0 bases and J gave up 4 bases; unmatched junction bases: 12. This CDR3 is CASSLGPMGLAGGPRETQYF. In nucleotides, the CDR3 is TGTGCCAGCAGCTTGGGACCAATGGGACTAGCGGGGGGGCCTCGAGAGACCCAGTACTTC. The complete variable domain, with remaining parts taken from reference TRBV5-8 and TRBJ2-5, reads EAGVTQSPTHLIKTRGQQATLRCSPISGHTSVYWYQQALGLGLQFLLWYDEGEERNRGNFPPRFSGRQFPNYSSELNVNALELEDSALYLCASSLGPMGLAGGPRETQYFGPGTRLLVL.

The CDR3 loop reads CAWIQGEGKLHGYTF. The CDR3 DNA reads as TGTGCCTGGATTCAGGGTGAGGGGAAGCTCCATGGCTACACCTTC. The chain combines TRBV30 with TRBJ1-2; maybe TRBD1 (5 bases). The CDR3 runs 15 residues. V was cut by 4 bases and J by 6 bases, with 21 bases left in between. Germline V gives CDR1 GTSNPN, CDR2 SVGIG (reference sequence).

The CDR3 DNA is TGTGCCAGCTTCCCTCCCCAGGGACAGGGGGCGCAGAATGGCTACACCTTC. Translated: CASFPPQGQGAQNGYTF. The chain couples TRBV5-8 to TRBJ1-2; 12 positions agree with TRBD1. This CDR3 comprises 17 residues. The V and J ends lost 7 bases and 6 bases, in that order; junction bases with no gene match: 16. CDR1 and CDR2 (germline): SGHTS, YDEGEE. Complete variable domain (other parts from reference TRBV5-8 and TRBJ1-2): EAGVTQSPTHLIKTRGQQATLRCSPISGHTSVYWYQQALGLGLQFLLWYDEGEERNRGNFPPRFSGRQFPNYSSELNVNALELEDSALYLCASFPPQGQGAQNGYTFGSGTRLTVV.

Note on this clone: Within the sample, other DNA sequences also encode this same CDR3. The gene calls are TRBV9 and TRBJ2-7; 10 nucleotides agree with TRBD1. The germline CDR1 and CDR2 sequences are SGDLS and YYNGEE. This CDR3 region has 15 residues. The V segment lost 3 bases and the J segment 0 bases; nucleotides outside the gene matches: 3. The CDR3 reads CASSEGQGSSYEQYF. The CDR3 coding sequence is TGTGCCAGCAGCGAGGGACAGGGGAGCTCCTACGAGCAGTACTTC.

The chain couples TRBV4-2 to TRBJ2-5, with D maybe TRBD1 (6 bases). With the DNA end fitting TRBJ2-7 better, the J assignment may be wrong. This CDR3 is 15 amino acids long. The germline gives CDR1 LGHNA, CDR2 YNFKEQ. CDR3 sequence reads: CASSQRAGASYEQYF. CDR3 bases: TGTGCCAGCAGCCAAAGGGCAGGGGCCTCCTACGAGCAGTACTTC.

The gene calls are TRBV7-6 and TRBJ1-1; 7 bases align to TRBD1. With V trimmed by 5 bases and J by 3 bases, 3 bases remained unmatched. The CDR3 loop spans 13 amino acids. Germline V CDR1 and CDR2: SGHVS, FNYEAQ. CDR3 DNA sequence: TGTGCCAGCAGCCTGACAGGGTACACTGAAGCTTTCTTT. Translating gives CASSLTGYTEAFF.

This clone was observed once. CDR3: CASSTGQGARETQYF. CDR3 bases: TGTGCCAGCAGCACAGGACAGGGGGCGAGGGAGACCCAGTACTTC. V usage is TRBV11-1 and J usage is TRBJ2-5, with 11 bases fitting TRBD1. The V segment lost 5 bases and the J segment 5 bases; nucleotides outside the gene matches: 7. Germline loops: CDR1 SGHAT, CDR2 FQDESV (reference sequence). The CDR3 spans 15 residues. Together with reference TRBV11-1 and TRBJ2-5, the CDR3 gives the full variable domain: EAEVAQSPRYKITEKSQAVAFWCDPISGHATLYWYRQILGQGPELLVQFQDESVVDDSQLPKDRFSAERLKGVDSTLKIQPAELGDSAMYLCASSTGQGARETQYFGPGTRLLVL.

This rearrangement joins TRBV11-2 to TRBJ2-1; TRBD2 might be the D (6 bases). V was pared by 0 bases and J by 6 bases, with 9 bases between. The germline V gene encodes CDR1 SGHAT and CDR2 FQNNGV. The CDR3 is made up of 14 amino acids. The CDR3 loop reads CASSLEGGLNEQFF. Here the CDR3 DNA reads TGTGCCAGCAGCTTAGAGGGGGGTCTCAATGAGCAGTTCTTC. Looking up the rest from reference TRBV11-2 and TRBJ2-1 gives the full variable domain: EAGVAQSPRYKIIEKRQSVAFWCNPISGHATLYWYQQILGQGPKLLIQFQNNGVVDDSQLPKDRFSAERLKGVDSTLKIQPAKLEDSAVYLCASSLEGGLNEQFFGPGTRLTVL.

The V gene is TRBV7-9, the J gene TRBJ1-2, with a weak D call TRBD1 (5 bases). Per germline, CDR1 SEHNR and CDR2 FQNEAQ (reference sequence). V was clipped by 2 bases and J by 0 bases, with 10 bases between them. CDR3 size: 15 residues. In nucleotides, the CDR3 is TGTGCCAGCAGCTTACGGGGGGAAGCTAACTATGGCTACACCTTC. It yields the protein CASSLRGEANYGYTF.

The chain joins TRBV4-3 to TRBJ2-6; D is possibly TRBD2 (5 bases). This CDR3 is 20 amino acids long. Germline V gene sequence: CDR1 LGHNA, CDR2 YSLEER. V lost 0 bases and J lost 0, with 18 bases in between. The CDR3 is CASSQEIEGMGLSGANVLTF. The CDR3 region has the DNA TGCGCCAGCAGCCAAGAAATAGAGGGTATGGGCCTCTCTGGGGCCAACGTCCTGACTTTC.

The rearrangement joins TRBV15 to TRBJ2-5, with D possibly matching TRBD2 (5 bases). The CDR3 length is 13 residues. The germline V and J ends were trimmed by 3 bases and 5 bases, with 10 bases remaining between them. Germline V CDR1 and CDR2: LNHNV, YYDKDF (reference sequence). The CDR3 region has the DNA TGTGCCACCAGCAGCGGAGGTTCGGAGACCCAGTACTTC. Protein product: CATSSGGSETQYF.